This note documents a single T cell receptor beta chain sequence. Its antigen is currently unknown. TCRdb's copy holds only in-frame clones and misses some; the assay was immunoSEQ multiplex PCR. Among 800,000 to 950,000 clones, 96% were seen once, and the ten largest hold roughly 0.23%. These data come from a study of shared clonotypes between healthy human individuals. Study-wide points: Estimated clonotype richness was generally higher in naive than memory subsets. Some naive CD4 clonotypes, around 4.9%, turned up in common across four donors.

Cells designated naive CD8 were CD45RO-negative and were positively selected for CCR7, with terminally differentiated effector memory CD45RA+ cells excluded. All donors qualified as healthy HIV-negative adults and had experienced no recent acute infections or vaccinations. Trimming removed 0 bases from V and 4 bases from J, with 14 bases in between. CDR1 is SGHDT, CDR2 YYEEEE, per germline. CDR3 size: 16 residues. The chain recombines TRBV5-6 with TRBJ2-1; D is ambiguous. The clonotype was recovered from a man aged 25-40 years in good health. Sequencing used naive CD8+ T cells sorted from blood. The CDR3 loop reads CASSLAKASQYNEQFF. The CDR3 region has the DNA TGTGCCAGCAGCTTGGCGAAGGCTAGTCAATACAATGAGCAGTTCTTC.